Presented here are 13 T cell receptor beta chains from one specimen sequenced in a study of cytomegalovirus exposure and HLA in healthy donors (dated by TCRdb to about 2017). Library preparation employed the immunoSEQ multiplex PCR assay. A mixture of 60 forward primers for TCR Vbeta segments and 13 reverse primers for TCR Jbeta segments was used in the multiplex PCR. Not all clones reach the TCRdb copy of this immuneACCESS table, which keeps in-frame sequences only. Checked studies attribute under half of the gap to unresolved V genes and leave the rest unexplained. In this sample's table one finds 100,000 to 150,000 clones. The ten largest clonotypes hold around 3.9% of the sample. Sequencing used PBMCs. The receptor source for this set is a man aged 18 to 35 in good health and CMV-seronegative.

V and J are TRBV27 and TRBJ2-2; the D is unclear. V dropped 4 bases and J dropped 0 bases, with 12 bases sitting between them. The CDR3 runs to 16 residues. CDR1 and CDR2 (germline): MNHEY, SMNVEV (reference sequence). The CDR3 reads CASSSPPSTNTGELFF. Here the CDR3 DNA reads TGTGCCAGCAGTTCTCCGCCGAGCACGAACACCGGGGAGCTGTTTTTT.

The chain employs TRBV18 and TRBJ1-5, with TRBD1 matching 7 bases. This CDR3 comprises 16 residues. Germline V gene lookup returns CDR1 KGHSH and CDR2 LQKENI. After removal of 2 bases from V and 5 bases from J, the junction contained 9 bases not matched to a gene. Here the CDR3 reads CASSPKRDSSYQPQHF. The CDR3 DNA sequence: TGTGCCAGCTCACCAAAGAGGGACAGTTCTTATCAGCCCCAGCATTTT.

The genes are TRBV6-1 and TRBJ2-7; TRBD1 matches 9 bases. This CDR3 has 15 residues. Germline loops: CDR1 MNHNS, CDR2 SASEGT. J lost 5 bases, V lost 5 bases, and 10 bases had no gene match. The CDR3 protein is CASSSLGTGKHEQYF. CDR3 DNA sequence: TGTGCCAGCAGTTCACTCGGGACAGGGAAGCACGAGCAGTACTTC.

The chain recombines TRBV6-6 with TRBJ2-2; 8 bases map to TRBD1. V dropped 2 bases and J dropped 5; count of bases not matched to a gene: 7. Germline V gene sequence: CDR1 MNHNY, CDR2 SVGAGI (reference sequence). This CDR3 spans 16 amino acids. For the CDR3, the DNA is TGTGCCAGCAGTTACCCGACAGGGGCGGGAACCGGGGAGCTGTTTTTT. Protein product: CASSYPTGAGTGELFF.

The chain uses TRBV2 and TRBJ1-5, with a weak D call TRBD1 (6 bases). Per germline, CDR1 SNHLY and CDR2 FYNNEI. The CDR3 spans 16 residues. Trimming pared 8 bases from V and 3 bases from J, leaving 20 bases between. The CDR3 region is CASVSEQGISNQPQHF. CDR3 bases: TGTGCCAGCGTCTCTGAGCAGGGGATTTCCAATCAGCCCCAGCATTTT.

This chain uses TRBV15 with TRBJ1-2; 8 positions match TRBD1. Germline CDR1 and CDR2: LNHNV and YYDKDF (reference sequence). This CDR3 region has 15 residues. V dropped 1 base and J dropped 4; count of bases not matched to a gene: 5. CDR3 sequence: CATSRGRGTGYGYTF. DNA for the CDR3: TGTGCCACCAGCAGAGGCCGCGGGACAGGCTATGGCTACACCTTC.

V usage is TRBV7-9 and J usage is TRBJ1-1; D possibly corresponds to TRBD1 (5 bases). The CDR3 totals 12 residues. The V gene lost 8 bases and the J gene lost 3 bases, with 10 bases spanning the gap. The germline gives CDR1 SEHNR, CDR2 FQNEAQ (reference sequence). The CDR3 region has the DNA TGTGCCAGCCGGGGGGTACACACTGAAGCTTTCTTT. Encoded protein: CASRGVHTEAFF.

V usage is TRBV19 and J usage is TRBJ2-1; tentative D call: TRBD2 (5 bases). Germline V lookup: CDR1 LNHDA, CDR2 SQIVND (reference sequence). Trimming removed 6 bases at V and 1 base at J, with 7 bases between. The CDR3 contains 13 residues. Written as DNA, the CDR3 is TGTGCCAGTAGCGGGATTTCCTACAATGAGCAGTTCTTC. Translating gives CASSGISYNEQFF.

This rearrangement joins TRBV5-1 to TRBJ2-1; 7 bases align to TRBD2. Germline CDR1 and CDR2: SGHRS and YFSETQ. Trimming took 0 bases from V and 8 from J; bases not matched to a gene: 8. The CDR3 is made up of 15 amino acids. CDR3 in DNA: TGCGCCAGCAGCTTGGCGACTAGCCTGAATGATGAGCAGTTCTTC. Translated, it gives CASSLATSLNDEQFF. Filled out from reference TRBV5-1 and TRBJ2-1, the complete variable domain reads KAGVTQTPRYLIKTRGQQVTLSCSPISGHRSVSWYQQTPGQGLQFLFEYFSETQRNKGNFPGRFSGRQFSNSRSEMNVSTLELGDSALYLCASSLATSLNDEQFFGPGTRLTVL.

This CDR3 reads CASGLGRPAGDTQYF. DNA of the CDR3: TGTGCTAGTGGTTTGGGCCGACCAGCAGGAGATACGCAGTATTTT. This chain joins TRBV12-5 and TRBJ2-3; D unresolved. Germline loops: CDR1 LGHNT, CDR2 FRNRAP. Trimming left V 1 base short and J 5 bases short, with 13 bases between. The CDR3 covers 15 residues.

This rearrangement joins TRBV6-1 to TRBJ1-5; no firm D call. This CDR3 spans 12 amino acids. Germline lookup yields CDR1 MNHNS and CDR2 SASEGT. The V end lost 6 bases, the J end lost 5 bases, and 8 bases lay between the germline ends. Here the CDR3 DNA reads TGTGCCAGCAGGACGGGATATCAGCCCCAGCATTTT. It is translated as CASRTGYQPQHF.

V and J are TRBV5-1 and TRBJ1-3, with 10 bases aligning to TRBD1. CDR3 size: 17 residues. Germline lookup yields CDR1 SGHRS and CDR2 YFSETQ. Losses at the gene ends were 4 bases for V and 0 bases for J; bases not matched to a gene: 7. CDR3 loop: CASSDGTGANSGNTIYF. The CDR3 region has the DNA TGCGCCAGCAGCGACGGGACAGGGGCCAACTCTGGAAACACCATATATTTT.

V and J are TRBV20-1 and TRBJ1-1; possibly TRBD1 for D (5 bases). The V gene lost 6 bases and the J gene lost 4 bases, with 9 bases spanning the gap. CDR1 and CDR2 from the germline V gene are DFQATT and SNEGSKA (reference sequence). This CDR3 contains 11 residues. In DNA, the CDR3 is TGCAGTGCCACACAGGCCACTGAAGCTTTCTTT. Amino acids: CSATQATEAFF.